The next 18 T cell receptor beta chains were all read from a single sample in a study of CD8 T cells in Susac syndrome. With random hexamers, reverse transcription was performed on about 0.5 to 1 ug of RNA. TCRdb reanalysed the immunoSEQ multiplex PCR reads using MiXCR and keeps one entry per CDR3 protein. This sample has 100,000 or so distinct CDR3 sequences; 85% to 95% occur once, and the top ten carry around 0.12%. Sequencing was performed on CD8+ T cells from PBMCs. The receptor source for this set is a human donor in good health.

The chain carries TRBV7-2 and TRBJ1-1; a possible D gene is TRBD1 (6 bases). The CDR3 totals 18 residues. V lost 1 base and J 1 base, leaving 19 bases between the germline ends. Germline-derived CDR1 and CDR2 are SGHTA and FQGNSA. CDR3 nucleotides: TGTGCCAGCAGCTTAGGGTCCGCGGCAGGGGTCGGGAACACTGAAGCTTTCTTT. It yields the protein CASSLGSAAGVGNTEAFF.

The chain combines TRBV20-1 with TRBJ2-7, with a possible D match to TRBD1 (5 bases). Germline V lookup: CDR1 DFQATT, CDR2 SNEGSKA (reference sequence). There are 13 residues in the CDR3. Between the trimmed V and J ends, which lost 2 bases and 2 bases, there was a span of 10 bases. CDR3 in DNA: TGCAGTGCTAGACATAGACAGACCTACGAGCAGTACTTC. Translation: CSARHRQTYEQYF.

The chain joins TRBV5-3 to TRBJ2-1; TRBD2 matches at 8 bases. TRBV5-3 qualifies as an ORF whose function is uncertain. The CDR3 is made up of 17 amino acids. Trimming at V came to 4 bases and at J to 0 bases, leaving 9 bases not matched to a gene. CDR3 DNA: TGTGCCAGAAGCCGCCTAGCGGGCGGTAGCTCCTACAATGAGCAGTTCTTC. Its protein is CARSRLAGGSSYNEQFF.

V usage is TRBV10-3 and J usage is TRBJ2-1, with no clear D. This CDR3 has 15 amino acids. Deletions cut 8 bases from V and 0 bases from J, with 14 bases between. Germline V gene sequence: CDR1 ENHRY, CDR2 SYGVKD. The CDR3 is CAISIGSSSYNEQFF. CDR3 in DNA: TGTGCCATCTCCATTGGGTCGAGCTCCTACAATGAGCAGTTCTTC.

The V gene is TRBV6-2 or TRBV6-3, the J gene TRBJ2-1; no definite D call. This CDR3 is 16 amino acids long. Germline CDR1 reads MNHEY; CDR2 reads SVGEGT. V lost 5 bases and J lost 6, with 20 bases in between. Here the CDR3 DNA reads TGTGCCAGCAGTCCCAAGTTTTATAGGTGGAGCAATGAGCAGTTCTTC. This sequence encodes CASSPKFYRWSNEQFF.

This clonotype was counted a single time. The V and J genes are TRBV7-2 and TRBJ1-1; TRBD1 aligns across 7 bases. The V gene's germline CDR1 is SGHTA and CDR2 FQGNSA. The CDR3 is made up of 14 amino acids. The J segment lost 10 bases and the V segment lost 5 bases, leaving 13 bases of the junction unmatched. DNA for the CDR3: TGTGCCAGCAGCGACGGACAGGCCAAAAGGGGAGCTTTCTTT. Translated: CASSDGQAKRGAFF. Variable domain in full (rest from reference TRBV7-2 and TRBJ1-1): GAGVSQSPSNKVTEKGKDVELRCDPISGHTALYWYRQSLGQGLEFLIYFQGNSAPDKSGLPSDRFSAERTGGSVSTLTIQRTQQEDSAVYLCASSDGQAKRGAFFGQGTRLTVV.

This chain connects TRBV12-3 or TRBV12-4 to TRBJ2-7; no firm D call. There are 13 residues in the CDR3. The V end lost 7 bases, the J end lost 6 bases, and 16 bases lay between the germline ends. CDR3 region: CASNIGLLGEQYF. The CDR3 DNA reads TGTGCCAGCAATATCGGGCTTTTGGGCGAGCAGTACTTC.

This clonotype has just one count. This chain links TRBV7-9 with TRBJ2-7; D ambiguous. Trimming removed 4 bases at V and 7 bases at J, with 8 bases between. This CDR3 is 11 amino acids long. Germline V gives CDR1 SEHNR, CDR2 FQNEAQ (reference sequence). The CDR3 is CASSSSREQYF. The CDR3 bases are TGTGCCAGCAGCTCCTCTAGAGAGCAGTACTTC. The whole variable domain, remainder taken from reference TRBV7-9 and TRBJ2-7, is DTGVSQNPRHKITKRGQNVTFRCDPISEHNRLYWYRQTLGQGPEFLTYFQNEAQLEKSRLLSDRFSAERPKGSFSTLEIQRTEQGDSAMYLCASSSSREQYFGPGTRLTVT.

The V and J genes are TRBV5-1 and TRBJ2-7; D is perhaps TRBD1 (5 bases). The V gene lost 4 bases and the J gene lost 2 bases, with 16 bases spanning the gap. From germline, CDR1 is SGHRS and CDR2 YFSETQ. CDR3 length equals 15 residues. The CDR3: CASSPKTVVPYEQYF. CDR3 sequence (DNA): TGCGCCAGCAGCCCGAAGACAGTCGTCCCCTACGAGCAGTACTTC.

The CDR3 DNA sequence: TGTGCCAGCAGCTCCCCTCCCCTCTACGAGCAGTACTTC. This translates into CASSSPPLYEQYF. This chain joins TRBV7-2 and TRBJ2-7; D is ambiguous. The CDR3 covers 13 residues. With 4 bases removed from V and 3 bases from J, the gap between germline ends came to 10 bases. Germline V gene sequence: CDR1 SGHTA, CDR2 FQGNSA.

The sample holds one count of this clonotype. V usage is TRBV29-1 and J usage is TRBJ2-2, with 9 bases that match TRBD1. This CDR3 region has 15 residues. The germline gives CDR1 SQVTM, CDR2 ANQGSEA. V shed 3 bases and J 2 bases; nucleotides not matched to a gene: 4. CDR3: CSVDGDRANTGELFF. In DNA, the CDR3 is TGCAGCGTTGATGGGGACAGGGCCAACACCGGGGAGCTGTTTTTT.

V and J are TRBV7-9 and TRBJ1-1; D possibly corresponds to TRBD1 (5 bases). The CDR3 contains 17 residues. Trimming took off 5 bases at V and 1 base at J, with 20 bases between the two ends. Germline assignment: CDR1 SEHNR and CDR2 FQNEAQ (reference sequence). As DNA, the CDR3 is TGTGCCAGCAGCCCCCACGGGCGTACGGGGGGGAACACTGAAGCTTTCTTT. It yields the protein CASSPHGRTGGNTEAFF. Full variable domain (missing parts from reference TRBV7-9 and TRBJ1-1): DTGVSQNPRHKITKRGQNVTFRCDPISEHNRLYWYRQTLGQGPEFLTYFQNEAQLEKSRLLSDRFSAERPKGSFSTLEIQRTEQGDSAMYLCASSPHGRTGGNTEAFFGQGTRLTVV.

The gene calls are TRBV5-1 and TRBJ2-2; maybe TRBD2 (6 bases). Germline lookup yields CDR1 SGHRS and CDR2 YFSETQ. The CDR3 is 16 residues long. The ends were cut back, 0 bases at V and 0 bases at J, with 9 bases in the middle. CDR3 residues: CASSLDGEANTGELFF. As DNA, the CDR3 is TGCGCCAGCAGCTTGGATGGGGAGGCGAACACCGGGGAGCTGTTTTTT.

J is TRBJ2-3 and V is TRBV5-1; unclear D gene. The CDR3 loop spans 17 amino acids. Germline V gene lookup returns CDR1 SGHRS and CDR2 YFSETQ. Trimming pared 6 bases from V and 0 bases from J, leaving 20 bases between. The CDR3 region is CASTPALGHHSTDTQYF. Written as DNA, the CDR3 is TGCGCCAGCACCCCGGCTCTCGGCCACCATAGCACAGATACGCAGTATTTT.

The rearrangement links TRBV7-2 to TRBJ2-7; D not resolved. V lost 7 bases and J 0 bases, leaving 10 bases between the germline ends. Germline CDR1 reads SGHTA; CDR2 reads FQGNSA. This CDR3 spans 13 amino acids. The chain's CDR3 is CASTNTASYEQYF. CDR3 bases: TGTGCCAGCACCAATACAGCCTCCTACGAGCAGTACTTC.

This chain links TRBV11-1 with TRBJ1-1; no firm D call. From germline, CDR1 is SGHAT and CDR2 FQDESV (reference sequence). V gave up 1 base and J gave up 5 bases, with 5 bases separating them. This CDR3 has 12 amino acids. The CDR3 DNA sequence: TGTGCCAGCAGCTTAGGCCAGACTGAAGCTTTCTTT. Encoded protein: CASSLGQTEAFF.

The J gene is TRBJ2-7, the V gene TRBV5-6; 8 bases line up with TRBD2. V shed 3 bases and J 2 bases; nucleotides not matched to a gene: 7. The CDR3 has 15 amino acids. CDR1 is SGHDT, CDR2 YYEEEE, per germline. The CDR3 coding sequence is TGTGCCAGCAGCTGGGGGACTAGACTCGCCTACGAGCAGTACTTC. It yields the protein CASSWGTRLAYEQYF.

This clonotype was recorded once. This chain links TRBV6-1 with TRBJ2-1; the match to TRBD2 covers 9 bases. Germline values: CDR1 MNHNS, CDR2 SASEGT. The CDR3 has 15 amino acids. V shed 3 bases and J 5 bases; nucleotides not matched to a gene: 5. The DNA of the CDR3 is TGTGCCAGCAGTGACGGGCTAGCGGGGCACAATGAGCAGTTCTTC. Translating it yields CASSDGLAGHNEQFF.